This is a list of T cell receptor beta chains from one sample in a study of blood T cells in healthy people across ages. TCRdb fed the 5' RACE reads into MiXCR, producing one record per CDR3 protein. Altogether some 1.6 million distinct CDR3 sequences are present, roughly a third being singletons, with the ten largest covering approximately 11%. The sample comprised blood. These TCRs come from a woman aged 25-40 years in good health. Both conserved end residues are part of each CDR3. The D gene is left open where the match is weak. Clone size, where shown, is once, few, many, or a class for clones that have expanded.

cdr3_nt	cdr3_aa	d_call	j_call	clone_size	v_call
TGTGCCAGCAGCTTAGTGTCGGGACAGAAGAATGAAAAACTGTTTTTT	CASSLVSGQKNEKLFF	TRBD1	TRBJ1-4	few	TRBV7-9
TGTGCCAGTAGTGGTAACGTCGAGTTCTATGGCTACACCTTC	CASSGNVEFYGYTF	NA	TRBJ1-2	few	TRBV19
TGTGCCAGCAGCTTATATCCAGAAGGGAACACTGAAGCTTTCTTT	CASSLYPEGNTEAFF	NA	TRBJ1-1	once	TRBV5-5
TGTGCCAGCCGCCCCCCGTCCGGGACAGTGTATGGCTACACCTTC	CASRPPSGTVYGYTF	TRBD1	TRBJ1-2	few	TRBV27
TGTGCCAGCAGCCAAGTCAGCGGGAGTGTCTACGAGCAGTACTTC	CASSQVSGSVYEQYF	TRBD2	TRBJ2-7	few	TRBV4-2
TGTGCCATCAGTGAGTCTTACAATGAGCAGTTCTTC	CAISESYNEQFF	NA	TRBJ2-1	few	TRBV10-3
TGCGCCAGCAGCCAAGAAGCGGGGGGGCGTCTGAACACCGGGGAGCTGTTTTTT	CASSQEAGGRLNTGELFF	TRBD2	TRBJ2-2	NA	TRBV4-1
TGTGCCAGCAGTGATGATCTCGTACTTGGCTACACCTTC	CASSDDLVLGYTF	NA	TRBJ1-2	NA	TRBV25-1
TGTGCCAGCAGCGTATTAGACGATACGTCTTCACCCCTCCACTTT	CASSVLDDTSSPLHF	NA	TRBJ1-6	NA	TRBV9
TGTGCCAGCAGCGCCCGGGTAGGGCGGGCCTTTAGTGGGGCCAACGTCCTGACTTTC	CASSARVGRAFSGANVLTF	NA	TRBJ2-6	few	TRBV7-8
TGTGCCAGCAGCCAAGATCGGAGCGGTGACAATGAGCAGTTCTTC	CASSQDRSGDNEQFF	NA	TRBJ2-1	NA	TRBV4-2
TGTGCCAGCAGCCAGGGGACAGCTATTTACGAGCAGTACTTC	CASSQGTAIYEQYF	TRBD1	TRBJ2-7	once	TRBV3-1
TGTGCCAGCAGTTTAACGAGGGGGCTAAGCGAAAAACTGTTTTTT	CASSLTRGLSEKLFF	TRBD1	TRBJ1-4	NA	TRBV27
TGCAGTGCTAGTCGGACTAGCGGGAGGGGTGAGCAGTTCTTC	CSASRTSGRGEQFF	TRBD2	TRBJ2-1	many	TRBV20-1
TGCGCCAGCAGCCAAGACGGGCGGGCCACAGGGGCCTCTGGGGCCAACGTCCTGACTTTC	CASSQDGRATGASGANVLTF	TRBD1	TRBJ2-6	few	TRBV4-1
TGTGCCGCAGGGGGCTACACCTTC	CAAGGYTF	NA	TRBJ1-2	NA	TRBV6-5
TGTGCCAGCAGGGCGGGGGCTAGCTCCTACGAGCAGTGCTTC	CASRAGASSYEQCF	NA	TRBJ2-7	NA	TRBV2
TGTGCCAGCAGCCAAGCCAGAGGACAAGTTTCAGATACGCAGTATTTT	CASSQARGQVSDTQYF	NA	TRBJ2-3	few	TRBV3-1
TGTGCCAGCAGTCTTGAGGGGAAAGCTAACTATGGCTACACCTTC	CASSLEGKANYGYTF	NA	TRBJ1-2	NA	TRBV27
TGTGCCAGCAGTCCCTTGGACAGGCAAGAGACCCAGTACTTC	CASSPLDRQETQYF	TRBD1	TRBJ2-5	many	TRBV12-3/TRBV12-4
TGTGCCAGCACGGCCGCTTTATACAATGAGCAGTTCTTC	CASTAALYNEQFF	NA	TRBJ2-1	NA	TRBV18
TGTGCCAGCAGCTTTAAATATAGCAATCAGCCCCAGCATTTT	CASSFKYSNQPQHF	NA	TRBJ1-5	NA	TRBV6-6
TGTGCCAGCAGCCCTCTGACACTCGGGCCAGATACGCAGTATTTT	CASSPLTLGPDTQYF	NA	TRBJ2-3	NA	TRBV3-1
TGTGCCAGCAGCCAAGATAGCCCAGCGGGGGGGCCAGGGGCCGGGGAGCTGTTTTTT	CASSQDSPAGGPGAGELFF	TRBD2	TRBJ2-2	NA	TRBV3-1
TGTGCCTGGAACACAGGGGTTAGCGGTCAGCCCCAGCATTTT	CAWNTGVSGQPQHF	TRBD1	TRBJ1-5	few	TRBV30
TGTGCCAGCGGCTTAGATCTAGCCAATGAGCAGTTCTTC	CASGLDLANEQFF	NA	TRBJ2-1	NA	TRBV7-8
TGCAGTGCTAGAGATCAGATGGGTCCTAACTATGGCTACACCTTC	CSARDQMGPNYGYTF	NA	TRBJ1-2	once	TRBV20-1
TGTGCCAGCAGTGGGGAATTCCTTCTCCAGCCCCAGCATTTT	CASSGEFLLQPQHF	NA	TRBJ1-5	few	TRBV6-1
TGTGCCTGGAGCCCCGGGACGGGACCCTCCCACGAGCAGTACTTC	CAWSPGTGPSHEQYF	NA	TRBJ2-7	NA	TRBV30
TGTGCCAGCAGTTACGGATCCGGTGTTAGGACAGGGCCCCGCGAGCAGTACTTC	CASSYGSGVRTGPREQYF	TRBD1	TRBJ2-7	NA	TRBV6-5
TGCAGTGCTAGAGTGGCAGACTCCTACGAGCAGTACTTC	CSARVADSYEQYF	NA	TRBJ2-7	few	TRBV20-1
TGCAGTGCAGTTCGACAGTTTAGCACAGATACGCAGTATTTT	CSAVRQFSTDTQYF	NA	TRBJ2-3	NA	TRBV20-1
TGTGCCAGCAGTTTACCAGGGGGCACCACAGATACGCAGTATTTT	CASSLPGGTTDTQYF	TRBD1	TRBJ2-3	few	TRBV12-3/TRBV12-4
TGTGCCAGCAGCTTCCTGACAGGGACTGGACTAGCGGGTTCCACTTCTCCCTACGAGCAGTACTTC	CASSFLTGTGLAGSTSPYEQYF	TRBD2	TRBJ2-7	NA	TRBV7-8
TGCGCCAGCAGCCAACCCGGGAGGGCGGATACGCAGTATTTT	CASSQPGRADTQYF	TRBD2	TRBJ2-3	many	TRBV4-1
TGTGCCAGCAGCCCGACAGGGGGCTCCCCAGATACGCAGTATTTT	CASSPTGGSPDTQYF	TRBD1	TRBJ2-3	few	TRBV7-3
TGCAGTGCTAGTGAGCCCACTGAAGCTTTCTTT	CSASEPTEAFF	NA	TRBJ1-1	few	TRBV20-1
TGCAGTGCTGGGGAGACATGGGCGGACACTGAAGCTTTCTTT	CSAGETWADTEAFF	NA	TRBJ1-1	many	TRBV20-1
TGTGCCAGCAGCCAAGGCCCCCGGGACATCGATAGCAATCAGCCCCAGCATTTT	CASSQGPRDIDSNQPQHF	NA	TRBJ1-5	few	TRBV3-1
TGTGCCAGCAGTTTCGGGGCAGGGCACGAGCAGTACTTC	CASSFGAGHEQYF	NA	TRBJ2-7	NA	TRBV27
TGTGCCAGCAGACAGGGCTTTACAGATACGCAGTATTTT	CASRQGFTDTQYF	NA	TRBJ2-3	few	TRBV12-3/TRBV12-4
TGCAGTGCTTCAGATACTCAGCGGGAGCCCTCCTACAATGAGCAGTTCTTC	CSASDTQREPSYNEQFF	TRBD2	TRBJ2-1	NA	TRBV20-1
TGTGCCAGCAGGCGGGCCTCGGGCACTGAAGCTTTCTTT	CASRRASGTEAFF	NA	TRBJ1-1	NA	TRBV2